This record concerns one TCR beta chain sequence. This clonotype was seen a handful of times. Its antigen is unknown. No per-base quality is available; no much larger clone lies one base away. These data are taken from a study of identical twins (dated by TCRdb to the mid-2010s). Study-level background: To test whether fetal clonotypes persist, the study used deep sequencing on TCR alpha and beta repertoires from monozygotic twins, unrelated adults of various ages, and cord blood. To rule out contamination, replicate twin experiments were performed at different times with different library preparation protocols.

The library was obtained by 5' RACE. Reads for this sample came from an Illumina HiSeq 2000. Template switching introduced a universal primer binding site; the final cDNA contained a unique molecular identifier, enabling accurate counting of TCR cDNA molecules. Specific primers in the conserved constant-segment region were used to synthesize first-strand cDNA for TCR alpha and beta chains. To control for contamination, each cDNA library was double barcoded with a SMART-Mk sample barcode plus Illumina barcodes. TruSeq adapter sequences and Illumina sample barcodes were added in two successive PCR steps. TCR alpha and beta cDNA libraries were sequenced on the Illumina HiSeq platform with custom primers. The source study handled its data this way. MiGEC was used to process raw reads and extract unique molecular identifiers, and MiXCR was used to find CDR3 positions. Recombination models were inferred per individual with the repgenHMM and IGoR tools using an EM algorithm. Shared clonotypes were analyzed with the tcR package in R, and sharing was normalized by the product of cloneset sizes. To study raw recombination without the effects of thymic and clonal selection, out-of-frame nonproductive sequences were analyzed. TCRdb ran its own pipeline on the public reads, namely fastp trimming at Q25 and MiXCR clone calling, and kept in-frame beta chains. Identical CDR3 protein sequences are pooled into one entry, listed with their most common genes and DNA. V and J calls and clone size were set by TCRdb, not the authors. For this sample there are about 690,000 distinct CDR3 sequences; approximately 6% appear just once. Of the sample, about 1.8% falls within the top ten clones.

Overall study results and their limits: A weaker excess of twin sharing was found in beta out-of-frame sequences because the signal-to-noise ratio was lowered by fewer shared sequences. Fewer insertions were carried by abundant cord blood beta clonotypes; a weaker similar trend was observed in young adult naive repertoires, while no such trend was observed in memory repertoires. In monozygotic twins, out-of-frame TCR alpha sharing was systematically underestimated by recombination models, although the models agreed with sharing between unrelated individuals. Out-of-frame TCR alpha sequences shared between twins showed an excess of low generation-probability sequences compared with coincidental sharing between unrelated individuals. Zero-insertion analyses could be partly confounded by invariant T cells such as MAIT and iNKT, although diverse VJ usage argued against such confounding for most clonotypes. Because the same donors could not be followed over many years, the conclusions depended on cross-sectional statistical analysis.

Spanning cysteine to phenylalanine, the CDR3 consists of 15 amino acids. The retained sequence is limited to the CDR3, 45 bases, with the frame set at the first base. The germline V gene encodes CDR1 MDHEN and CDR2 SYDVKM. V drops 6 bases and J drops 1 base, leaving 10 bases in between. Every donor in the study was a healthy Caucasian. Three unrelated non-twin adults were additionally sequenced: a male aged 18 to 29, a male aged 50 to 60 and a female aged 50 to 60. Miltenyi CD45RO+ enrichment and human naive T-cell isolation kits were used to isolate memory (CD45RO+) and naive T cells from PBMC. The sequence joins TRBV28 to TRBJ1-6, and TRBD1 may be the D gene, going by 5 matching bases. The sample taken for sequencing was naive T cells sorted from blood. The sample's cell subset or site label, in plain terms: cells isolated with a human naive T-cell isolation kit. This TCR was recovered from a man in his late teens or twenties in good health. The nucleotides read TGTGCCAGCAGAAAACAGGAATCCTATAATTCACCCCTCCACTTT. Translated, this gives CASRKQESYNSPLHF.